This TCR beta chain was sequenced for a study of glioma-infiltrating T cells. Study-level findings and limits: Above-expected tissue-blood divergence occurred in all gliomas, most in low-grade ones. Very few CDR3 sequences were shared between tissue and blood.

Using RNA template, CDR3s of TCR alpha and beta were amplified with iRepertoire arm-PCR. TCRdb passed the multiplex PCR reads through MiXCR, listing each CDR3 protein once. This table holds about 140,000 distinct CDR3 sequences, approximately 39% found once. The V and J ends lost 6 bases and 4 bases respectively, with 16 bases between them. Germline V gives CDR1 DFQATT, CDR2 SNEGSKA (reference sequence). The CDR3 consists of 14 residues. The sample holds a few counts of this clonotype. Its specificity is unknown. This chain connects TRBV20-1 to TRBJ2-1; TRBD1 is a possible D gene (6 bases). The sequenced material came from glioma tissue, nonneoplastic brain tissue, or PBMCs (not recorded which). The origin of this receptor is a human donor with low-grade glioma or glioblastoma, undergoing nonglioma brain surgery, or in good health (not recorded which). DNA of the CDR3: TGCAGTGCCCTCCCGGCAGGGGAATACAATGAGCAGTTCTTC. It is translated as CSALPAGEYNEQFF.